The clone carrying this T cell receptor beta chain occurred a few times. What it binds is unknown. Preparation of TCR beta libraries was done by quantitative 5'-RACE with molecular barcodes. TCRdb called the 5' RACE reads again in MiXCR, with one record for every CDR3 protein. This sample carries some 220,000 distinct CDR3 sequences, 8% to 10% of them seen once, and the ten largest clones take more than 4.5%. The data were obtained in a study of CD8 T cells in ankylosing spondylitis. Notes on the study in general: Past studies reported some motif variants in reactive arthritis synovial fluid and blood.

Germline V lookup: CDR1 LNHDA, CDR2 SQIVND (reference sequence). This CDR3 is built from 14 residues. The V end lost 5 bases, the J end lost 5 bases, and 15 bases lay between the germline ends. The source of this sequence is a female donor with ankylosing spondylitis or in good health (not recorded which). The rearrangement joins TRBV19 to TRBJ2-5, with D uncertain. Sequenced sample: blood, either unsorted or a sorted T cell fraction (not recorded which). CDR3 in DNA: TGTGCCAGTAGTCTTCGGACGGCTCGGGAGACCCAGTACTTC. It codes for CASSLRTARETQYF.